This T cell receptor (beta chain) originates from a study of CD8 T cells in Susac syndrome. The study's findings and limits: An acknowledgment was made by the study that its TCR sequencing and HLA analysis involved relatively few individuals.

Sequencing of TCR beta was performed on blood CD8+ T cells and on blood CD4+ T cells. TEMRA cells were enriched by FACS, while CD8+ and CD4+ T cells were obtained through a negative isolation that was performed magnetically. RNA amounts of about 0.5 to 1 ug underwent reverse transcription with random hexamers. Amplification of TCR beta CDR3 across 54 Vbeta and 13 Jbeta was performed with immunoSEQ multiplex PCR. TCRdb independently ran MiXCR on the immunoSEQ multiplex PCR reads; one entry per CDR3 protein. Of about 250,000 distinct CDR3 sequences in the sample, 90% to 95% were seen once. This CDR3 region has 13 residues. Concerning this clonotype itself: Its target is not known.

Input material: CD4+ T cells from PBMCs. This TCR came from a human donor with multiple sclerosis. The gene calls are TRBV12-2 and TRBJ1-5. TRBV12-2 is a pseudogene locus. CDR3: CASRFGSNQPQHF. DNA of the CDR3: TGTGCAAGTCGCTTCGGTAGCAATCAGCCCCAGCATTTT.